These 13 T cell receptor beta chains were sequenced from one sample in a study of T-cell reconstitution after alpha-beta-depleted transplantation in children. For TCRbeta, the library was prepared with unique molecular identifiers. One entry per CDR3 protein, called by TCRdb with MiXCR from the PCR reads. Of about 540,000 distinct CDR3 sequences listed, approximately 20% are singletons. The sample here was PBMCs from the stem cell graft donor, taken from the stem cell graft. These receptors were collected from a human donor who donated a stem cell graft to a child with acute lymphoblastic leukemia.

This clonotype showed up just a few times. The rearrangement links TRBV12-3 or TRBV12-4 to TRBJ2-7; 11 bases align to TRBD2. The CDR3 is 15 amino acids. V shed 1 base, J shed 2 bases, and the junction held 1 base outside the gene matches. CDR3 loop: CASSLGGLAAYEQYF. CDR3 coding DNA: TGTGCCAGCAGTTTAGGGGGACTAGCGGCCTACGAGCAGTACTTC.

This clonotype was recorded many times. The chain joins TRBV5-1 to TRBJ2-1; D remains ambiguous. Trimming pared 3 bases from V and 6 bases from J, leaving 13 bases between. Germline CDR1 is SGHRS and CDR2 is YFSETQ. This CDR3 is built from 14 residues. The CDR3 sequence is CASSSDSFSNEQFF. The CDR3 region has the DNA TGCGCCAGCAGCTCTGACTCCTTCTCCAATGAGCAGTTCTTC. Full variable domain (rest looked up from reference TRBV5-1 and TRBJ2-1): KAGVTQTPRYLIKTRGQQVTLSCSPISGHRSVSWYQQTPGQGLQFLFEYFSETQRNKGNFPGRFSGRQFSNSRSEMNVSTLELGDSALYLCASSSDSFSNEQFFGPGTRLTVL.

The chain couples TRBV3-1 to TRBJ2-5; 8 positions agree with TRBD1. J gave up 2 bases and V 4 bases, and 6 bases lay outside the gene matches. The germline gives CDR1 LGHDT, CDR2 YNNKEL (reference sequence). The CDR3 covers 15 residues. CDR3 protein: CASSLRGHIQETQYF. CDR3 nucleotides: TGTGCCAGCAGCCTCAGGGGGCATATTCAAGAGACCCAGTACTTC.

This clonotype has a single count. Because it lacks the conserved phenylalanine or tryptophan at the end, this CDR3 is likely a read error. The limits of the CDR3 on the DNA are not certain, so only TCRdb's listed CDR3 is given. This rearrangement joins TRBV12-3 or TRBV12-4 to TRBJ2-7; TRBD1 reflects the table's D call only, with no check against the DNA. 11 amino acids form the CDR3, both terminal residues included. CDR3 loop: CASSLVRTTDR.

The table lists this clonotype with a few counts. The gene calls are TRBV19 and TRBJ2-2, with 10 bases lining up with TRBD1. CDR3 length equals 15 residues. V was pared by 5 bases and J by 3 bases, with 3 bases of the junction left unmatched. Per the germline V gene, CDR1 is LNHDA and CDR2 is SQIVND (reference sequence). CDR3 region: CASSSGQGYTGELFF. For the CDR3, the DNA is TGTGCCAGTAGTTCGGGACAGGGGTACACCGGGGAGCTGTTTTTT.

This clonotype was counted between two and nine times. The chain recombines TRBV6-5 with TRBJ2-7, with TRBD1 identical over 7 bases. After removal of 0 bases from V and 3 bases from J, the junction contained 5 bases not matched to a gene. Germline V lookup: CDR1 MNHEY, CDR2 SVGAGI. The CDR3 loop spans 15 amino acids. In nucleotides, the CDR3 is TGTGCCAGCAGTTACTCTCGGGCAGGGGGCTACGAGCAGTACTTC. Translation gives CASSYSRAGGYEQYF.

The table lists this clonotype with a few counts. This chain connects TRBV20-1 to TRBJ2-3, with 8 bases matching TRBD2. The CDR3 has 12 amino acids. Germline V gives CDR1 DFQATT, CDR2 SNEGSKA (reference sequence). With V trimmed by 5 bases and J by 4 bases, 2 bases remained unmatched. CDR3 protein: CSAEGLADTQYF. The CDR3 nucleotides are TGCAGTGCTGAGGGACTAGCAGATACGCAGTATTTT.

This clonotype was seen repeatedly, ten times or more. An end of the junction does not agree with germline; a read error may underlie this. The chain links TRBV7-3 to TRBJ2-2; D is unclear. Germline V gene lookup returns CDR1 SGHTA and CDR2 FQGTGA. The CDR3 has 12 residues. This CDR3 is CASSLIPGELFF. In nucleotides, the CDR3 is TGTGCCAGCAGTTTAATCCCCGGGGAGCTGTTTTTT.

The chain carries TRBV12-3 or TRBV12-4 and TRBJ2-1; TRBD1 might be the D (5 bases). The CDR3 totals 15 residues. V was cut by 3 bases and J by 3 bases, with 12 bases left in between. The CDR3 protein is CASSFWTTLYNEQFF. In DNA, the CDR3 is TGTGCCAGCAGTTTTTGGACAACGCTCTACAATGAGCAGTTCTTC.

DNA for the CDR3: TGTGCCAGCAGCGGTCGGGGTTTCAATGAGCAGTTCTTC. Translating it yields CASSGRGFNEQFF. This sequence joins TRBV7-9 and TRBJ2-1; possible D gene TRBD2, 5 bases. Germline V gene lookup returns CDR1 SEHNR and CDR2 FQNEAQ (reference sequence). Trimming pared 5 bases from V and 6 bases from J, leaving 11 bases between. The CDR3 loop spans 13 amino acids.

The chain's CDR3 is CASSRSTGSPGDTIYF. The DNA of the CDR3 is TGTGCCAGCAGCCGGTCCACAGGGTCCCCGGGAGACACCATATATTTT. V and J are TRBV5-5 and TRBJ1-3, with a tentative D call TRBD1 (6 bases). The CDR3 has 16 residues. V lost 4 bases to trimming and J lost 8 bases, with 22 bases between them. Germline CDR1 is SGHKS and CDR2 is YYEKEE (reference sequence).

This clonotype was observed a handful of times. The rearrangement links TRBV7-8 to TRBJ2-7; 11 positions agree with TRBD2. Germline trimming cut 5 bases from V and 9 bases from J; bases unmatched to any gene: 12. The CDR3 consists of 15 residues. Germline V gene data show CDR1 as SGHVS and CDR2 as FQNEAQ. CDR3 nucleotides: TGTGCCAGCAGCCTATACCTAGCGGGAGGTCTCGGGCAGTACTTC. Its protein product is CASSLYLAGGLGQYF.

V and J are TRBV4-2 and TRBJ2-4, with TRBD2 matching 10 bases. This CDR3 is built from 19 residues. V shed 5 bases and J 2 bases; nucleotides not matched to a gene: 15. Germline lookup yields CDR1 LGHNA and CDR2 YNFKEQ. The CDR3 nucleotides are TGTGCCAGCAGCGGATGGACTAGCGGTAGAGCCGGTCCCAAAAACATTCAGTACTTC. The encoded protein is CASSGWTSGRAGPKNIQYF.